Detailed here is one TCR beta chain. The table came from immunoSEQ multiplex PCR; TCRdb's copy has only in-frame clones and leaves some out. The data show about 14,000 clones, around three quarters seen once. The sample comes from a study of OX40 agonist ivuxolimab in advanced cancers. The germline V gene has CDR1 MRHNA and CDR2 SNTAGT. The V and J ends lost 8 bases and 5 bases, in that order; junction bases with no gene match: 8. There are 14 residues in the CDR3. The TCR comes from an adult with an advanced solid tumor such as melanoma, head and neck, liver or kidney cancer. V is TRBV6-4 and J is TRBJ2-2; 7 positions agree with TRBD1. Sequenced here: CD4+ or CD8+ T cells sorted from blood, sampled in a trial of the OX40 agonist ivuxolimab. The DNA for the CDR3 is TGTGCCAGCTCAGGGGGTACGGAAACCGGGGAGCTGTTTTTT. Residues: CASSGGTETGELFF.